This T cell receptor beta chain was retrieved from a study of cytomegalovirus exposure and HLA in healthy donors. At the level of the study: In a previous analysis, 110 million or so unique TCR beta sequences were found from some 180 million T cells. Study results and caveats: There was a cluster of highly shared sequence variants that was likely a sequencing artifact. Roughly uniform depth of sequencing across donors was assumed in presence/absence analyses. A later analysis found TCR association rates differed by HLA locus, highest for DRB1 and lowest for HLA-C.

Comments on this clone: Its antigen is currently unknown.

The PCR made use of 60 Vbeta and 13 Jbeta primers. Clones were sequenced by immunoSEQ multiplex PCR, and TCRdb holds only the in-frame ones, with some missing. The table lists 150,000 or so clones, 80% to 85% of them singletons. CDR1 is DFQATT and CDR2 is SNEGSKA in the germline V gene (reference sequence). Trimming cost V 4 bases and J 8 bases, with 11 bases left between them. The CDR3 consists of 11 residues. The rearrangement uses TRBV20-1 and TRBJ1-2; no clear D gene. The receptor was derived from a boy younger than 10 in good health and CMV-seronegative. Source material: PBMCs. DNA for the CDR3: TGCAGTGCTACGTGGGGAGAAGGCTACACCTTC. As protein: CSATWGEGYTF.